This T cell receptor beta chain originates from a study of cytomegalovirus exposure and HLA in healthy donors. Study-wide findings and caveats: The authors reported that TCR beta sequences could predict HLA-A and HLA-B alleles. These predictions were accurate for most subjects in the first cohort. Later analysis suggested links between common viral pathogens and several top significant clusters.

A word on this clone: Its specificity is not known.

PCR involved 60 Vbeta and 13 Jbeta primers. Profiling relied on immunoSEQ multiplex PCR, and the TCRdb table lists in-frame clones only, not all of them. This table holds about 130,000 clones, 70% to 80% found once. The V gene's germline CDR1 is SGDLS and CDR2 YYNGEE. J gave up 9 bases and V 4 bases, and 13 bases lay outside the gene matches. This CDR3 has 16 amino acids. This clonotype was obtained from a man aged 25-45 years in good health and CMV-seronegative. The chain employs TRBV9 and TRBJ2-7, with 13 nucleotides matching TRBD2. Sequencing input: PBMCs. The CDR3 protein is CASSKGLAGTDLGQYF. CDR3 DNA sequence: TGTGCCAGCAGCAAGGGACTAGCGGGAACCGATTTAGGGCAGTACTTC.